This T cell receptor beta chain was sequenced during a study of shared clonotypes between healthy human individuals. The CDR3 totals 14 residues. Germline CDR1 reads MNHNS; CDR2 reads SASEGT. The V and J ends lost 6 bases and 7 bases, in that order; junction bases with no gene match: 7. Sequencing was performed with immunoSEQ multiplex PCR; in TCRdb, only in-frame clones are kept and a portion is missing. The sample gives approximately 1.9 million clones, around 93% of which show up once; approximately 1.6% is in the top ten. CD8 cells regarded as naive lacked CD45RO, were positively chosen for CCR7, and omitted terminally differentiated effector memory CD45RA+ cells. Donors had no recently reported acute infections or vaccinations and were HIV-negative.

Material: naive CD8+ T cells from PBMCs. The chain uses TRBV6-1 and TRBJ1-5, with 9 bases fitting TRBD1. This sequence was found in a man between 18 and 29 years old in good health. Some clones in this sample may be carry-over from other donors' samples. Written as DNA, the CDR3 is TGTGCCAGCAGACAGGACAGGGGACCCCAGCCCCAGCATTTT. Translation gives CASRQDRGPQPQHF.